The 12 T cell receptor beta chains in this list originate from one sample, sequenced in a study of cytomegalovirus exposure and HLA in healthy donors. The PCR had 60 Vbeta and 13 Jbeta primers. Repertoires were generated with immunoSEQ multiplex PCR, while TCRdb's copy carries only in-frame clones and drops some. The table has tens of thousands of clones, roughly 73% seen once. The sequenced sample was PBMCs. These receptors were taken from a man aged 40-55 years in good health and CMV-seronegative.

The rearrangement uses TRBV6-5 and TRBJ1-5, with unresolved D. V lost 5 bases, J lost 4 bases, and 15 bases lay in between. CDR3 length: 15 amino acids. Germline V gene lookup returns CDR1 MNHEY and CDR2 SVGAGI. The DNA of the CDR3 is TGTGCCAGCAGTAAAAACTGGCAGGCGAATCAGCCCCAGCATTTT. Encoded protein: CASSKNWQANQPQHF.

The chain recombines TRBV10-2 with TRBJ1-5; maybe TRBD1 (6 bases). V shed 6 bases and J shed 0 bases, with 15 bases lying between them. Germline loops: CDR1 WSHSY, CDR2 SAAADI. The CDR3 loop spans 16 amino acids. The CDR3 is CASRDKGGASNQPQHF. The CDR3 coding sequence is TGCGCCAGCAGGGACAAAGGGGGGGCTAGCAATCAGCCCCAGCATTTT.

Only one count was recorded for this clone. The V gene is TRBV4-1, the J gene TRBJ1-5; maybe TRBD1 (6 bases). V was cut by 0 bases and J by 4 bases, with 10 bases left in between. The CDR3 is 15 residues long. The V gene's germline CDR1 is MGHRA and CDR2 YSYEKL. Written as DNA, the CDR3 is TGCGCCAGCAGCCAAGATGACAGGAAAAATCAGCCCCAGCATTTT. This codes for CASSQDDRKNQPQHF.

The chain joins TRBV7-2 to TRBJ2-5; 10 bases agree with TRBD2. V trimming: 1 base; J trimming: 4 bases; junction bases outside the gene matches: 9. Germline loops: CDR1 SGHTA, CDR2 FQGNSA. CDR3 length equals 17 residues. The CDR3 DNA sequence: TGTGCCAGCAGCTTAGTGCGGGCTAGCGGGAGAGGAGAGACCCAGTACTTC. Translated: CASSLVRASGRGETQYF.

V usage is TRBV6-5 and J usage is TRBJ2-7; D is unresolved. The CDR3 contains 13 residues. In germline, CDR1 is MNHEY, CDR2 SVGAGI. The V end was cut by 2 bases, the J end by 1 base, with 6 bases between. The CDR3, as DNA: TGTGCCAGCAGTTACGCCAGATCCTACGAGCAGTACTTC. Amino acids: CASSYARSYEQYF.

V usage is TRBV27 and J usage is TRBJ1-3, with 8 bases aligning to TRBD1. The CDR3 contains 17 residues. Germline CDR1 MNHEY, CDR2 SMNVEV (reference sequence). Trimming removed 5 bases from V and 0 bases from J; junction bases left unmatched: 9. The CDR3 here is CASSPRTGPSSGNTIYF. For the CDR3, the DNA is TGTGCCAGCAGTCCAAGGACAGGGCCGAGCTCTGGAAACACCATATATTTT.

This clone was seen just once. This chain's CDR3 is CSVRPGLSSYEQYF. The CDR3, as DNA: TGCAGCGTTCGACCGGGGTTGAGCTCCTACGAGCAGTACTTC. The V call is TRBV29-1, the J call TRBJ2-7, with D possibly being TRBD2 (5 bases). V lost 5 bases, J lost 0 bases, and 14 bases lay in between. The germline gives CDR1 SQVTM, CDR2 ANQGSEA. CDR3 size: 14 residues.

J is TRBJ2-5 and V is TRBV4-2; D might be TRBD2 (6 bases). The J call may be wrong; the DNA end is better matched by TRBJ2-7. Germline CDR1 LGHNA, CDR2 YNFKEQ. The CDR3 extends over 16 amino acids. CDR3 sequence: CASSQESSGLTYEQYF. The CDR3, as DNA: TGTGCCAGCAGCCAAGAGAGTAGCGGTCTTACCTACGAGCAGTACTTC.

The chain has TRBV6-5 and TRBJ1-6; possibly TRBD1 for D (6 bases). Trimming pared 4 bases from V and 7 bases from J, leaving 17 bases between. The CDR3 is made up of 16 amino acids. The germline V gene encodes CDR1 MNHEY and CDR2 SVGAGI. The CDR3 is CASSWTSRGGNSPLHF. For the CDR3, the DNA is TGTGCCAGCAGTTGGACCTCCAGGGGTGGCAATTCACCCCTCCACTTT.

The table lists this clone with a count of one. CDR3 sequence: CASKGQGKETQYF. The DNA for the CDR3 is TGTGCCAGCAAGGGACAGGGGAAAGAGACCCAGTACTTC. The rearrangement uses TRBV2 and TRBJ2-5, with 10 bases fitting TRBD1. The CDR3 spans 13 residues. Looked up from germline, CDR1 is SNHLY and CDR2 is FYNNEI. With 7 bases clipped from V and 3 bases from J, the junction kept 2 bases outside the gene matches.

This clone was detected once. In DNA form, the CDR3 reads TGCGCCAGCAGCATTACGACAGGGGGGGTCTCCACTGAAGCTTTCTTT. Protein: CASSITTGGVSTEAFF. V usage is TRBV5-1 and J usage is TRBJ1-1; 9 nucleotides line up with TRBD1. The length of the CDR3 is 16 residues. CDR1 and CDR2 from the germline V gene are SGHRS and YFSETQ. The V and J ends lost 4 bases and 4 bases, in that order; junction bases with no gene match: 11.

The V and J genes are TRBV9 and TRBJ2-7; possibly TRBD2 for D (6 bases). Germline CDR1 is SGDLS and CDR2 is YYNGEE. V was shortened by 4 bases and J by 6 bases, with 20 bases between the two germline ends. The CDR3 is made up of 15 amino acids. In DNA, the CDR3 is TGTGCCAGCAGCCCCGAGAGGCGTGGCGGGACCGAGCAGTACTTC. This sequence encodes CASSPERRGGTEQYF.